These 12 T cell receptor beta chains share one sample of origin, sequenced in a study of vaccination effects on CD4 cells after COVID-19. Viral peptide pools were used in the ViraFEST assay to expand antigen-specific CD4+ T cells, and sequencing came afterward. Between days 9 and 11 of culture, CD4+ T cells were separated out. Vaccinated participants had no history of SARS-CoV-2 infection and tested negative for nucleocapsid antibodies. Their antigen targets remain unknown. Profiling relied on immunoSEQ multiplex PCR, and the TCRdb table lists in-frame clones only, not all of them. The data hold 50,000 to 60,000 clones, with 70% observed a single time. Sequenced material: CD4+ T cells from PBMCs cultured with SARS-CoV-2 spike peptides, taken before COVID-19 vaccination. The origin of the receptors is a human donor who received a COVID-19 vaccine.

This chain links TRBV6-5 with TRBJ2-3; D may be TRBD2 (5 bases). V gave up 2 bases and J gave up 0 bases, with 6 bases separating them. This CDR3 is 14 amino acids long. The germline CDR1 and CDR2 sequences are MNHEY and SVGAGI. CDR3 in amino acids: CASSYGGSTDTQYF. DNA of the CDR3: TGTGCCAGCAGTTACGGCGGGAGCACAGATACGCAGTATTTT.

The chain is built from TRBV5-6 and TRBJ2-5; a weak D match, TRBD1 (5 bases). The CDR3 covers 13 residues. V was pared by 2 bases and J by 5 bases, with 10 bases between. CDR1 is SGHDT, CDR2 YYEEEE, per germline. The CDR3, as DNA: TGTGCCAGCAGCTTAGAATACAGGGAGACCCAGTACTTC. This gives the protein CASSLEYRETQYF.

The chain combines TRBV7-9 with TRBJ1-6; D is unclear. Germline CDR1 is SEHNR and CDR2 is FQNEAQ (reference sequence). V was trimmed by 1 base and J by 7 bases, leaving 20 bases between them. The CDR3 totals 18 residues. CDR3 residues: CASSLGTLRRASNSPLHF. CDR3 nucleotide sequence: TGTGCCAGCAGCTTAGGAACCCTTAGGAGGGCTTCCAATTCACCCCTCCACTTT.

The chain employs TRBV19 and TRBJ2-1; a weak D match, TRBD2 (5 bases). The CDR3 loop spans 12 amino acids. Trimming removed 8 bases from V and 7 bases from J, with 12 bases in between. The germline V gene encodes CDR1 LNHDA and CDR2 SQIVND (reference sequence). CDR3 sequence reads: CASCGRRNEQFF. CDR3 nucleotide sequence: TGTGCCAGTTGTGGACGGAGGAATGAGCAGTTCTTC.

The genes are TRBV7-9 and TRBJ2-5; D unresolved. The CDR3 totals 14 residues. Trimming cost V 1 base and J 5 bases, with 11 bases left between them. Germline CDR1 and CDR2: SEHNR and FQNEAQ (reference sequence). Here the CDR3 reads CASSLVGFEETQYF. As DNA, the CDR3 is TGTGCCAGCAGCTTAGTAGGATTCGAGGAGACCCAGTACTTC.

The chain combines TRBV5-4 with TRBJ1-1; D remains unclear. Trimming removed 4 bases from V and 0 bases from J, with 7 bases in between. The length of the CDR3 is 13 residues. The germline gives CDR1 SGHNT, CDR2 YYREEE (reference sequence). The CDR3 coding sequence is TGTGCCAGCAGCGAGGTCATGAACACTGAAGCTTTCTTT. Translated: CASSEVMNTEAFF.

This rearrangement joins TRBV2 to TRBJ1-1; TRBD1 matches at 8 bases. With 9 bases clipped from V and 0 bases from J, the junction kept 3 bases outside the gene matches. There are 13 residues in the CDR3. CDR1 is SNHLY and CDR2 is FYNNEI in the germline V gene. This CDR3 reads CASRTGMNTEAFF. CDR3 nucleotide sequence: TGTGCCAGTCGGACAGGGATGAACACTGAAGCTTTCTTT.

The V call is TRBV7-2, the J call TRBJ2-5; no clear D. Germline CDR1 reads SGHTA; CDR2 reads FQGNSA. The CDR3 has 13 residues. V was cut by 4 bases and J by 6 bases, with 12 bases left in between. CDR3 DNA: TGTGCCAGCAGCTCTGGTACCCTGCAGACCCAGTACTTC. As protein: CASSSGTLQTQYF.

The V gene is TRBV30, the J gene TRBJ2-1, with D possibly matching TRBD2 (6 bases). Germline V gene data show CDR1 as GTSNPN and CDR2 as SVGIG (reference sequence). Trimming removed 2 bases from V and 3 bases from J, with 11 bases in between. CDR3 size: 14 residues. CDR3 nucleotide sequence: TGTGCCTGGAGTAGGGACTCCAGCTACAATGAGCAGTTCTTC. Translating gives CAWSRDSSYNEQFF.

CDR3 residues: CASSEWASKEETQYF. CDR3 sequence (DNA): TGTGCCAGCAGTGAATGGGCTAGTAAAGAGGAGACCCAGTACTTC. The gene calls are TRBV6-1 and TRBJ2-5, with D unresolved. Germline CDR1 and CDR2: MNHNS and SASEGT. This CDR3 is built from 15 residues. V gave up 2 bases and J gave up 5 bases, with 15 bases separating them.

CDR3 loop: CASSTRDRGNTGELFF. In nucleotides, the CDR3 is TGTGCCAGCAGCACCCGGGACAGGGGGAACACCGGGGAGCTGTTTTTT. V gene TRBV7-2 combines with J gene TRBJ2-2; TRBD1 agrees at 10 bases. Germline-derived CDR1 and CDR2 are SGHTA and FQGNSA. Germline trimming cut 5 bases from V and 1 base from J; bases unmatched to any gene: 4. CDR3 length: 16 residues.

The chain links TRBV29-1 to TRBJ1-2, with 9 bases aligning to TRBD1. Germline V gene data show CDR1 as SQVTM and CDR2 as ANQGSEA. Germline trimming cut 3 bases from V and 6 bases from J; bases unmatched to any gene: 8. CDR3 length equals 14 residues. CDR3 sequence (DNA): TGCAGCGTTGACCATCCGGGACAGGGAGATGGCTACACCTTC. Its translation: CSVDHPGQGDGYTF.